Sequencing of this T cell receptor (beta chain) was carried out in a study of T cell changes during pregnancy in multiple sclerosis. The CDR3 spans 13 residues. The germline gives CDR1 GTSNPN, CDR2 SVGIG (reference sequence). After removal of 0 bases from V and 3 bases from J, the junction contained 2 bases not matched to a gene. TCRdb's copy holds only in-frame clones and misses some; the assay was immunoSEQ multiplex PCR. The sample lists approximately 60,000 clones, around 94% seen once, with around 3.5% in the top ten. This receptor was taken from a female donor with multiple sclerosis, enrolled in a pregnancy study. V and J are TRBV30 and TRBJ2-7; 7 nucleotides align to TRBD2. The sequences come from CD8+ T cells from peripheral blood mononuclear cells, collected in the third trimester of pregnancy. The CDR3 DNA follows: TGTGCCTGGAGTGTTAGCGGGTACTACGAGCAGTACTTC. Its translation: CAWSVSGYYEQYF.